This entry describes one T cell receptor (beta chain). This sample stems from a study of response to subunit inactivated influenza vaccine. The V segment lost 0 bases and the J segment 7 bases; nucleotides outside the gene matches: 6. Germline V CDR1 and CDR2: LGHNA, YSLEER. This CDR3 is 17 amino acids long. TCRdb redid the calling of the RT-PCR reads with MiXCR, one entry per CDR3 protein. Of over 150,000 distinct CDR3 sequences listed, about 10% are singletons. This sequence was found in a man aged 45 to 70 who received an inactivated influenza vaccine. The starting material was CD8+ T cells sorted from PBMCs, obtained around 2 years after vaccination. V gene TRBV4-3 combines with J gene TRBJ2-1, with TRBD2 matching over 13 bases. The CDR3 nucleotides are TGCGCCAGCAGCCAAGATGAGGGACTAGCGGGGCTTAATGAGCAGTTCTTC. Protein product: CASSQDEGLAGLNEQFF.